This paragraph covers one T cell receptor (beta chain) sequence. Its antigen is as yet unknown. The sample is drawn from a study of identical twins. Study-wide findings and caveats: Abundant beta clonotypes from cord blood bore fewer insertions; memory repertoires lacked this pattern.

Using its own MiXCR run on the 5' RACE reads, TCRdb lists one record per CDR3 protein. The table has fewer than 900,000 distinct CDR3 sequences, around a sixth seen once. This sample also belongs to another study, concerning T cells expressing NK-cell markers. That study adds: Source material for TCR beta repertoires consisted of sorted CD3+CD56+NKG2C+, CD3+CD56+NKG2C- and CD3+CD56-NKG2C+ T cells. Sequenced donors, eight in total, included seven who were HCMV-seropositive and one who was seronegative. The CD3+CD56-NKG2C+ fraction of a few donors was likewise dominated by these clonotypes.

This sequence originates from a woman in her late teens or twenties in good health. Sequences were obtained from PBMCs.

This chain's CDR3 is CASSRYRGSHGYTF. In DNA form, the CDR3 reads TGTGCCAGCAGCCGATACAGGGGAAGCCATGGCTACACCTTC. This chain connects TRBV7-2 to TRBJ1-2, with 7 bases fitting TRBD1. CDR1 is SGHTA, CDR2 FQGNSA, per germline. The length of the CDR3 is 14 residues. V was clipped by 5 bases and J by 6 bases; unmatched bases: 9.